This TCR beta chain was identified during a study of shared clonotypes between healthy human individuals. CD45RO-negative cells were positively selected for CCR7, leaving out terminally differentiated effector memory CD45RA+ cells. The V gene's germline CDR1 is SGHNT and CDR2 YYREEE (reference sequence). The V and J ends lost 0 bases and 5 bases respectively, with 17 bases between them. The CDR3 length is 16 residues. Overall study findings and caveats: The represented genetic and exposure-history diversity was limited by the small number of donors.

As to this clone: The antigen is unknown.

The method was immunoSEQ multiplex PCR; TCRdb's version includes in-frame clones alone and lacks a portion of them. The sample holds over 2 million clones, roughly 95% seen once. The TCR comes from a man between 18 and 29 years old in good health. Sequencing was carried out using naive CD8+ T cells sorted from blood. This chain links TRBV5-4 with TRBJ1-1; D perhaps matches TRBD1 (5 bases). The CDR3 is CASSLGHTGVGTEAFF. CDR3 coding DNA: TGTGCCAGCAGCTTGGGTCATACGGGGGTAGGGACTGAAGCTTTCTTT.